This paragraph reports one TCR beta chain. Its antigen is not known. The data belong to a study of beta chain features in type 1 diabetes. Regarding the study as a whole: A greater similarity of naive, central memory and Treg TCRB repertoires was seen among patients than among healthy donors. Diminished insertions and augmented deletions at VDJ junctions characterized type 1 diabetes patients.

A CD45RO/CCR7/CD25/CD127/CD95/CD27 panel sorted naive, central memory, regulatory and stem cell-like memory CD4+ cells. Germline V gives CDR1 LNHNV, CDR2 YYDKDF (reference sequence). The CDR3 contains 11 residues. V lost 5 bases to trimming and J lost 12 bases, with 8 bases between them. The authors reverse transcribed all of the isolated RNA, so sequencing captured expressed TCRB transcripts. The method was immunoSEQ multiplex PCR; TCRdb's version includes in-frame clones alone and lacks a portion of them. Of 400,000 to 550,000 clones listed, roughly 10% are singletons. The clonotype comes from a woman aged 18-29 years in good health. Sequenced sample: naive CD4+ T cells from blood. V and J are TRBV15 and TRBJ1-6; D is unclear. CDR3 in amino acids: CATSRHGPLHF. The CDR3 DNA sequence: TGTGCCACCAGCCGCCATGGACCCCTCCACTTT. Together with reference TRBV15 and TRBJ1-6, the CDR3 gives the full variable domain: DAMVIQNPRYQVTQFGKPVTLSCSQTLNHNVMYWYQQKSSQAPKLLFHYYDKDFNNEADTPDNFQSRRPNTSFCFLDIRSPGLGDTAMYLCATSRHGPLHFGNGTRLTVT.